This T cell receptor beta chain was profiled in a study of regulatory T cells in long-lasting Graves disease. Study background: Graves' patients (newly diagnosed) had been on antithyroid drugs under 3 months.

Study-level points and caveats: The study examined only peripheral blood, not thyroid tissue.

A word on this clonotype: What it binds is not known.

Arm-PCR of CDR3 regions and iRepertoire HTBI primers were used to build TCR beta libraries. TCRdb itself ran the multiplex PCR reads through MiXCR, one entry per CDR3 protein. Of under 800,000 distinct CDR3 sequences listed, 16% were seen once; the top ten hold around 19%. Time point: newly diagnosed GD, antithyroid drugs for less than 3 months. Scientists built the TCR library using RNA that was extracted from PBMCs. Separately, the same data were catalogued under a study of T cells in Graves' hyperthyroidism and ophthalmopathy.

The specimen was peripheral blood mononuclear cells (PBMCs), collected at new diagnosis, from a patient treated with antithyroid drugs. The sequence was obtained from a woman aged 30 to 39 with Graves disease.

CDR3 protein: CASEGAGSYEQYF. As DNA, the CDR3 is TGTGCCAGCGAGGGGGCGGGGTCCTACGAGCAGTACTTC. This chain joins TRBV7-2 and TRBJ2-7, with D perhaps TRBD1 (7 bases). Germline assignment: CDR1 SGHTA and CDR2 FQGNSA. The germline V and J ends were trimmed by 8 bases and 1 base, with 12 bases remaining between them. The CDR3 is made up of 13 amino acids. The variable domain in full, completed from reference TRBV7-2 and TRBJ2-7, reads GAGVSQSPSNKVTEKGKDVELRCDPISGHTALYWYRQSLGQGLEFLIYFQGNSAPDKSGLPSDRFSAERTGGSVSTLTIQRTQQEDSAVYLCASEGAGSYEQYFGPGTRLTVT.